The subject of this entry is one T cell receptor beta chain. Primers for the PCR totalled 60 Vbeta and 13 Jbeta. The method was immunoSEQ multiplex PCR; TCRdb's version includes in-frame clones alone and lacks a portion of them. The sample lists about 98,000 clones; approximately 80% were seen once. The sample originates from a study of cytomegalovirus exposure and HLA in healthy donors. The wider study: Most genotyped donors, approximately 77% of roughly 400, had Caucasian-associated genetic ancestry.

With 1 base removed from V and 3 bases from J, the gap between germline ends came to 18 bases. Germline V CDR1 and CDR2: MDHEN, SYDVKM. The CDR3 spans 17 residues. The V call is TRBV28, the J call TRBJ1-1, with a tentative D call TRBD1 (5 bases). The origin of this receptor is a female donor in good health and CMV-seropositive. Sequenced sample: PBMCs. CDR3 sequence (DNA): TGTGCCAGCAGTTTATATTCGAGCTGGGGGAGGTACACTGAAGCTTTCTTT. Protein product: CASSLYSSWGRYTEAFF.